This T cell receptor (beta chain) emerged from a study of beta chain features in type 1 diabetes. Study-wide background: Healthy donors and patients showed comparable age, gender and cell yields. Sorted cell examination encompassed 100 million to 110 million cells across all samples.

In this sample, this clone turned up once. Reverse transcription of all isolated RNA meant that expressed TCRB transcripts were sequenced. Data came from immunoSEQ multiplex PCR; TCRdb stores just in-frame clones and leaves some out. The repertoire has under 450,000 clones, around 14% of them found once; the top ten carry roughly 0.035%. Staining for CD45RO/CCR7/CD25/CD127/CD95/CD27 allowed sorting of CD4+ naive, central memory, regulatory and stem cell-like memory cells. The sequence came from a man younger than 40 in good health. Sequenced: naive CD4+ T cells from blood.

The CDR3 DNA follows: TGTGCCTGGGCTACAGGGGGAGACAGTCAGCCCCAGCATTTT. As protein: CAWATGGDSQPQHF. The rearrangement links TRBV30 to TRBJ1-5; 8 bases are a match to TRBD1. Germline CDR1 and CDR2: GTSNPN and SVGIG (reference sequence). The CDR3 spans 14 residues. V dropped 5 bases and J dropped 6; count of bases not matched to a gene: 9.